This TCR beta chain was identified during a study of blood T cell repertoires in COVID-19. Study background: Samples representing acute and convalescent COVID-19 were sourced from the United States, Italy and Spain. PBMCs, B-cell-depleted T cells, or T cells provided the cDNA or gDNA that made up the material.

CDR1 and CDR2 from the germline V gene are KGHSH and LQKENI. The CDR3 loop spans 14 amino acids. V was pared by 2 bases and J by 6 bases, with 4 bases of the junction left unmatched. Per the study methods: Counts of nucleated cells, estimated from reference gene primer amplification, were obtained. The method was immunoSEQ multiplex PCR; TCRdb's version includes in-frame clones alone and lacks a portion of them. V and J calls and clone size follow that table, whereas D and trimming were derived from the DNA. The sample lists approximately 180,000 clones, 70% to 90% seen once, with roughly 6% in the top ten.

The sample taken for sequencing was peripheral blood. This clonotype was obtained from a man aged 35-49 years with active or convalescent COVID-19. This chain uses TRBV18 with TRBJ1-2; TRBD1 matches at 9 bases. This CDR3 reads CASSPFGTGNGYTF. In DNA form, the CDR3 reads TGTGCCAGCTCACCATTCGGGACAGGGAATGGCTACACCTTC.